This TCR beta chain came from a study of blood T cell repertoires in COVID-19. Study in general: Some COVID-19 samples were acute and others convalescent; all came from the United States, Italy and Spain.

V lost 4 bases and J lost 6, with 11 bases in between. The CDR3 has 12 residues. The germline gives CDR1 SGHNT, CDR2 YYREEE (reference sequence). The data were produced by immunoSEQ multiplex PCR, yet TCRdb's version contains in-frame clones alone and is incomplete. Here the sample spans over 200,000 clones, more than 85% being singletons. The sequenced sample consisted of peripheral blood. The sequence was obtained from a man between 60 and 70 years old with COVID-19, enrolled during active disease. The rearrangement uses TRBV5-4 and TRBJ2-7; possible D gene TRBD2, 5 bases. CDR3: CASSQREAEQYF. DNA for the CDR3: TGTGCCAGCAGCCAGAGGGAAGCCGAGCAGTACTTC.